This passage covers 27 T cell receptor beta chains from one sample sequenced in a study of cytomegalovirus exposure and HLA in healthy donors. The PCR used 60 Vbeta and 13 Jbeta primers. Clones were read by immunoSEQ multiplex PCR, and TCRdb kept only the in-frame ones, dropping some. Counted here are about 130,000 clones, approximately 78% occurring once; the ten biggest clones make up approximately 0.99%. The sequencing sample was made of PBMCs. The receptors derive from a woman aged 30 to 39 in good health and CMV-seronegative.

The chain couples TRBV5-3 to TRBJ1-1; D gene ambiguous. TRBV5-3 is an ORF, and what it does is uncertain. V lost 4 bases and J 7 bases, leaving 17 bases between the germline ends. The CDR3 spans 14 residues. The DNA for the CDR3 is TGTGCCAGAAGCACAATAGCGGGCGCAGGTGAAGCTTTCTTT. It encodes CARSTIAGAGEAFF.

The V call is TRBV6-6, the J call TRBJ2-7, with TRBD1 identical over 10 bases. The CDR3 totals 15 residues. Trimming cost V 1 base and J 1 base; bases outside gene matches: 1. The germline gives CDR1 MNHNY, CDR2 SVGAGI (reference sequence). CDR3: CASSYLGQGSYEQYF. The DNA of the CDR3 is TGTGCCAGCAGTTACTTGGGACAGGGGTCCTACGAGCAGTACTTC.

V gene TRBV27 combines with J gene TRBJ1-6; a possible D gene is TRBD1 (5 bases). The CDR3 sequence is 17 residues long. With 9 bases removed from V and 4 bases from J, the gap between germline ends came to 22 bases. The V gene's germline CDR1 is MNHEY and CDR2 SMNVEV (reference sequence). CDR3 DNA: TGTGCCAGTCAGAAGGGAGGGGTCGCCTATTATAATTCACCCCTCCACTTT. Its translation: CASQKGGVAYYNSPLHF.

CDR3 sequence (DNA): TGTGCCAGCGGAAGCCGGGACAGCCTCTCCTACGAGCAGTACTTC. The encoded protein is CASGSRDSLSYEQYF. The chain is built from TRBV2 and TRBJ2-7; the match to TRBD1 covers 7 bases. Germline CDR1 reads SNHLY; CDR2 reads FYNNEI. Unmatched junction bases numbered 10, after V lost 8 bases and J lost 0 bases. This CDR3 is 15 amino acids long.

The chain combines TRBV5-1 with TRBJ2-1; D ambiguous. CDR3 length equals 15 residues. V lost 0 bases, J lost 8 bases, and 15 bases lay in between. The germline gives CDR1 SGHRS, CDR2 YFSETQ. CDR3 region: CASSLESRLADEQFF. CDR3 sequence (DNA): TGCGCCAGCAGCTTGGAAAGCCGCCTGGCGGATGAGCAGTTCTTC. Full variable domain (missing parts from reference TRBV5-1 and TRBJ2-1): KAGVTQTPRYLIKTRGQQVTLSCSPISGHRSVSWYQQTPGQGLQFLFEYFSETQRNKGNFPGRFSGRQFSNSRSEMNVSTLELGDSALYLCASSLESRLADEQFFGPGTRLTVL.

The V call is TRBV2, the J call TRBJ1-1; D is possibly TRBD1 (6 bases). The V end was cut by 5 bases, the J end by 7 bases, with 14 bases between. Germline V gene sequence: CDR1 SNHLY, CDR2 FYNNEI. This CDR3 has 13 amino acids. CDR3 in DNA: TGTGCCAGCAGTAGGGGGTTAGACGGTGAAGCTTTCTTT. Its protein is CASSRGLDGEAFF.

This clone has a handful of counts. This sequence joins TRBV25-1 and TRBJ2-2, with 8 bases lining up with TRBD1. Germline assignment: CDR1 MGHDK and CDR2 SYGVNS. This CDR3 comprises 15 residues. J was trimmed by 8 bases and V by 6 bases; bases with no gene match: 11. The CDR3 reads CASRRMTGAGGELFF. CDR3 in DNA: TGTGCCAGCAGGAGGATGACAGGGGCAGGTGGGGAGCTGTTTTTT.

The rearrangement joins TRBV9 to TRBJ2-3; D is uncertain. The CDR3 has 16 residues. Between the trimmed V and J ends, which lost 4 bases and 6 bases, there was a span of 21 bases. Per the germline V gene, CDR1 is SGDLS and CDR2 is YYNGEE. CDR3 amino acids: CASSPNVLSHKDTQYF. CDR3 DNA sequence: TGTGCCAGCAGCCCGAACGTGCTTTCCCACAAGGATACGCAGTATTTT.

J is TRBJ2-6 and V is TRBV7-8; D might be TRBD1 (5 bases). The V gene lost 1 base and the J gene lost 1 base, with 5 bases spanning the gap. Germline V gene lookup returns CDR1 SGHVS and CDR2 FQNEAQ. The CDR3 sequence is 15 residues long. The CDR3 region is CASSLGTSGANVLTF. The CDR3 nucleotides are TGTGCCAGCAGCTTAGGGACATCTGGGGCCAACGTCCTGACTTTC.

The chain couples TRBV7-9 to TRBJ1-1; possibly TRBD1 for D (6 bases). V lost 6 bases and J lost 0, with 14 bases in between. Germline CDR1 reads SEHNR; CDR2 reads FQNEAQ (reference sequence). This CDR3 comprises 15 residues. The chain's CDR3 is CASRNDRTMNTEAFF. Here the CDR3 DNA reads TGTGCCAGCAGGAACGACAGGACGATGAACACTGAAGCTTTCTTT.

V and J are TRBV6-1 and TRBJ1-3; 8 bases align to TRBD1. J lost 4 bases, V lost 7 bases, and 6 bases had no gene match. Germline V gene lookup returns CDR1 MNHNS and CDR2 SASEGT. CDR3 length equals 14 residues. In nucleotides, the CDR3 is TGTGCCAGCATCTCGGACAGGGCGGGAAACACCATATATTTT. Protein product: CASISDRAGNTIYF.

The chain has TRBV7-2 and TRBJ2-7, with TRBD1 matching over 8 bases. V gave up 5 bases and J gave up 3 bases; unmatched junction bases: 9. Looked up from germline, CDR1 is SGHTA and CDR2 is FQGNSA. This CDR3 comprises 15 residues. The CDR3 DNA reads as TGTGCCAGCAGCCAATCAGGGGGCCTAGTCTACGAGCAGTACTTC. Amino acids: CASSQSGGLVYEQYF. Full variable domain (outside the CDR3, taken from reference TRBV7-2 and TRBJ2-7): GAGVSQSPSNKVTEKGKDVELRCDPISGHTALYWYRQSLGQGLEFLIYFQGNSAPDKSGLPSDRFSAERTGGSVSTLTIQRTQQEDSAVYLCASSQSGGLVYEQYFGPGTRLTVT.

This clone has a single count. The chain links TRBV29-1 to TRBJ2-3; the D gene is possibly TRBD1 (5 bases). Germline loops: CDR1 SQVTM, CDR2 ANQGSEA. The CDR3 consists of 12 residues. Trimming pared 3 bases from V and 2 bases from J, leaving 6 bases between. The CDR3 sequence is CSVDRATDTQYF. The DNA for the CDR3 is TGCAGCGTTGACAGGGCCACAGATACGCAGTATTTT.

The chain has TRBV6-1 and TRBJ2-2, with D possibly matching TRBD2 (6 bases). The CDR3 is 14 amino acids. Trimming shortened V by 10 bases and J by 6 bases, and 18 bases separated the two germline ends. Germline V gene lookup returns CDR1 MNHNS and CDR2 SASEGT. CDR3 protein: CATRGSTSAGELFF. The DNA for the CDR3 is TGTGCCACTCGGGGGAGTACATCAGCCGGGGAGCTGTTTTTT.

The chain combines TRBV5-1 with TRBJ2-1, with a weak D call TRBD2 (5 bases). The ends were cut back, 3 bases at V and 4 bases at J, with 11 bases in the middle. The germline V gene has CDR1 SGHRS and CDR2 YFSETQ. The CDR3 contains 14 residues. CDR3 sequence: CASSYSGNYNEQFF. The CDR3 region has the DNA TGCGCCAGCAGCTACTCCGGGAATTACAATGAGCAGTTCTTC.

The V gene is TRBV10-3, the J gene TRBJ2-5; a weak D match, TRBD1 (6 bases). This CDR3 region has 15 residues. Trimming shortened V by 4 bases and J by 5 bases, and 17 bases separated the two germline ends. CDR1 is ENHRY, CDR2 SYGVKD, per germline. The CDR3 bases are TGTGCCATCAGTGGGGCAGGGGCGAATCCGGAGACCCAGTACTTC. Translated, it gives CAISGAGANPETQYF.

This chain uses TRBV6-6 with TRBJ2-7; 8 nucleotides line up with TRBD2. Germline V gives CDR1 MNHNY, CDR2 SVGAGI (reference sequence). The CDR3 has 16 amino acids. V dropped 5 bases and J dropped 2; count of bases not matched to a gene: 11. CDR3 in amino acids: CASSRLAGPLPYEQYF. The CDR3 region has the DNA TGTGCCAGCAGTAGGCTAGCGGGCCCCCTTCCCTACGAGCAGTACTTC.

V is TRBV5-6 and J is TRBJ1-1; 7 nucleotides line up with TRBD1. V shed 5 bases, J shed 7 bases, and the junction held 11 bases outside the gene matches. This CDR3 spans 14 amino acids. Germline V gene sequence: CDR1 SGHDT, CDR2 YYEEEE. CDR3: CASSLTRGSVEAFF. As DNA, the CDR3 is TGTGCCAGCAGTTTGACCAGGGGGTCGGTTGAAGCTTTCTTT.

This clone was picked up one time. The V call is TRBV7-9, the J call TRBJ2-3, with D hard to call. Germline assignment: CDR1 SEHNR and CDR2 FQNEAQ (reference sequence). Between the trimmed V and J ends, which lost 7 bases and 2 bases, there was a span of 4 bases. The CDR3 loop spans 11 amino acids. CDR3 sequence reads: CASTLTDTQYF. DNA for the CDR3: TGTGCCAGCACTCTCACAGATACGCAGTATTTT.

This CDR3 reads CASSLSGGAVNEQFF. CDR3 in DNA: TGTGCCAGCAGCTTATCCGGGGGGGCGGTCAATGAGCAGTTCTTC. The rearrangement joins TRBV7-3 to TRBJ2-1, with 8 nucleotides matching TRBD2. CDR1 SGHTA and CDR2 FQGTGA come from the germline V gene. J gave up 6 bases and V 2 bases, and 6 bases lay outside the gene matches. The CDR3 extends over 15 amino acids. The full variable domain, in which reference TRBV7-3 and TRBJ2-1 provide the parts outside the CDR3, is GAGVSQTPSNKVTEKGKYVELRCDPISGHTALYWYRQSLGQGPEFLIYFQGTGAADDSGLPNDRFFAVRPEGSVSTLKIQRTERGDSAVYLCASSLSGGAVNEQFFGPGTRLTVL.

This clone was recorded only once. J is TRBJ1-3 and V is TRBV18, with 7 bases matching TRBD1. Germline-derived CDR1 and CDR2 are KGHSH and LQKENI. V lost 3 bases and J lost 0; bases outside the gene matches: 2. The CDR3 is 15 amino acids. The CDR3 loop is CASSPGTVSGNTIYF. The CDR3 nucleotides read TGTGCCAGCTCACCGGGGACAGTCTCTGGAAACACCATATATTTT.

The chain links TRBV7-8 to TRBJ1-1; 9 bases align to TRBD1. CDR3 length equals 14 residues. The germline gives CDR1 SGHVS, CDR2 FQNEAQ. V shed 5 bases, J shed 4 bases, and the junction held 5 bases outside the gene matches. For the CDR3, the DNA is TGTGCCAGCAGCCCGGGACAGGGAAGCACTGAAGCTTTCTTT. Its protein product is CASSPGQGSTEAFF.

V usage is TRBV10-2 and J usage is TRBJ2-1; TRBD1 is a possible D gene (6 bases). CDR1 and CDR2 (germline): WSHSY, SAAADI. Trimming removed 2 bases at V and 9 bases at J, with 8 bases between. The CDR3 runs to 12 residues. CDR3 loop: CASSEGGREQFF. The CDR3 bases are TGCGCCAGCAGTGAGGGGGGCCGTGAGCAGTTCTTC.

The rearrangement uses TRBV25-1 and TRBJ2-5; a weak D match, TRBD1 (5 bases). V dropped 1 base and J dropped 0 bases, with 6 bases sitting between them. CDR3 length: 14 residues. The germline V gene has CDR1 MGHDK and CDR2 SYGVNS. CDR3 amino acids: CASSESGHQETQYF. CDR3 nucleotides: TGTGCCAGCAGTGAATCAGGGCACCAAGAGACCCAGTACTTC.

The chain is built from TRBV19 and TRBJ2-4; TRBD2 matches 10 bases. V dropped 5 bases and J dropped 2; count of bases not matched to a gene: 3. The CDR3 covers 15 residues. Germline V lookup: CDR1 LNHDA, CDR2 SQIVND (reference sequence). The CDR3 DNA follows: TGTGCCAGTAGTTCACTAGCGGGGCCCAAAAACATTCAGTACTTC. Its protein is CASSSLAGPKNIQYF.

This chain joins TRBV5-1 and TRBJ2-3; TRBD2 is a possible D gene (6 bases). The V end was cut by 7 bases, the J end by 2 bases, with 20 bases between. The germline gives CDR1 SGHRS, CDR2 YFSETQ. CDR3 size: 16 residues. CDR3 bases: TGCGCCAGCCGCGGGATAGACTTCAATCTCACAGATACGCAGTATTTT. This gives the protein CASRGIDFNLTDTQYF. Together with reference TRBV5-1 and TRBJ2-3, the CDR3 gives the full variable domain: KAGVTQTPRYLIKTRGQQVTLSCSPISGHRSVSWYQQTPGQGLQFLFEYFSETQRNKGNFPGRFSGRQFSNSRSEMNVSTLELGDSALYLCASRGIDFNLTDTQYFGPGTRLTVL.

This chain joins TRBV19 and TRBJ2-1; unclear D gene. This CDR3 region has 15 residues. Trimming removed 10 bases at V and 3 bases at J, with 19 bases between. Germline V gene data show CDR1 as LNHDA and CDR2 as SQIVND (reference sequence). DNA of the CDR3: TGTGCCACCTCCCCCCCGAGAGGTCTCTACAATGAGCAGTTCTTC. It specifies CATSPPRGLYNEQFF.